This is a list of T cell receptor beta chains from one sample in a study of identifying expanded T cells in peripheral blood. Assay: immunoSEQ multiplex PCR; the TCRdb copy retains only in-frame clones and omits some. The sample yields around 100,000 clones, 75% to 90% seen once. Sequenced material: blood. These receptors all stem from a person aged 18 to 75 in good health. The CDR3 runs from the conserved cysteine through the conserved F or W. The D gene is left open where the match is weak. Clone size is not always given. Where it is, it says once, few, many or a class for expanded clones.

size,V,length,J,D,DNA,CDR3
-,TRBV10-3,13,TRBJ2-2,-,TGTGCCATCAGTGTTCAGGTGAACGGGGAGCTGTTTTTT,CAISVQVNGELFF
-,TRBV29-1,14,TRBJ2-5,TRBD2,TGCAGCGTTGGACCTAGCGGGTACCAAGAGACCCAGTACTTC,CSVGPSGYQETQYF
-,TRBV6-6,15,TRBJ1-5,TRBD1,TGTGCCAGCACCCCTGGGACAGGCTTCAATCAGCCCCAGCATTTT,CASTPGTGFNQPQHF
-,TRBV14,12,TRBJ1-1,-,TGTGCCAGCAGCCAAGTTCGGGGGAAAGCTTTCTTT,CASSQVRGKAFF
-,TRBV5-5,13,TRBJ1-1,-,TGTGCCAGCCTGGGGATCGCGAACACTGAAGCTTTCTTT,CASLGIANTEAFF
-,TRBV25-1,16,TRBJ2-1,TRBD2,TGTGCCAGCAGTGAGATGTTAGCGGGAGTGTACAATGAGCAGTTCTTC,CASSEMLAGVYNEQFF
few,TRBV19,16,TRBJ1-5,TRBD1,TGTGCCAGTACGGTTATTGGACAGGGTTACAATCAGCCCCAGCATTTT,CASTVIGQGYNQPQHF
-,TRBV7-9,17,TRBJ2-7,TRBD2,TGTGCCAGCAGCACAACGAGGGTAGCGGGAGGTACCTACGAGCAGTACTTC,CASSTTRVAGGTYEQYF
-,TRBV29-1,14,TRBJ2-2,TRBD2,TGCAGCGTGGTAGCGGGAGAATGGACCGGGGAGCTGTTTTTT,CSVVAGEWTGELFF
-,TRBV5-4,14,TRBJ1-1,-,TGTGCCAGCAGCGGGGGAGGACTGAACACTGAAGCTTTCTTT,CASSGGGLNTEAFF
-,TRBV4-1,14,TRBJ2-7,-,TGCGCCAGCAGCCCTCGCCCAGGGAGCAACGAGCAGTACTTC,CASSPRPGSNEQYF
-,TRBV6-1,16,TRBJ2-6,TRBD2,TGTGCCAGCAGTGAGCGGGCGGGGGCTGGGGCCAACGTCCTGACTTTC,CASSERAGAGANVLTF
-,TRBV13,16,TRBJ2-7,TRBD2,TGTGCCAGCAGTCAGCCGGGACTAGCGGGAACCTACGAGCAGTACTTC,CASSQPGLAGTYEQYF
once,TRBV9,15,TRBJ2-1,-,TGTGCCAGCAGCGTTTCAGGGAGCTCCTACAATGAGCAGTTCTTC,CASSVSGSSYNEQFF
once,TRBV5-1,14,TRBJ2-5,-,TGCGCCAGCAGCTTGAGGCAGGGAGAAGAGAGACTGTACTTC,CASSLRQGEERLYF
-,TRBV4-1,14,TRBJ1-1,-,TGCGCCAGCAGCCCTTCGGACGGGCGGACTGAAGCTTTCTTT,CASSPSDGRTEAFF
-,TRBV4-1,17,TRBJ2-7,TRBD1,TGCGCCAGCAGCCAAGAAAGACAGGGGGCAGGATCATATGAGCAGTACTTC,CASSQERQGAGSYEQYF
-,TRBV7-8,14,TRBJ2-1,-,TGTGCCAGCAGCTTTGGGGGGCAGGTTGATGAGCAGTTCTTC,CASSFGGQVDEQFF
-,TRBV5-1,14,TRBJ1-1,-,TGCGCCAGCAGCTTGGCAAGGGGTAACACTGAAGCTTTCTTT,CASSLARGNTEAFF
-,TRBV7-9,14,TRBJ2-7,-,TGTGCCAGCAGCCCCGGGACTGACTTCTACGAGCAGTACTTC,CASSPGTDFYEQYF
-,TRBV7-3,14,TRBJ1-1,-,TGTGCCAGCAGCTTAGGCAACTCTCCGGATGAAGCTTTCTTT,CASSLGNSPDEAFF
-,TRBV9,18,TRBJ2-7,TRBD1,TGTGCCAGCAGCGTAGTCTTGCGGGACAGGGCTTATCCCTACGAGCAGTACTTC,CASSVVLRDRAYPYEQYF
-,TRBV30,16,TRBJ1-1,-,TGTGCCTGGAGTGCGGCGTGGGCAGGGAGTCTCACTGAAGCTTTCTTT,CAWSAAWAGSLTEAFF
-,TRBV7-6,16,TRBJ2-5,TRBD1,TGTGCCAGCAGTCCCTCCGGGACAGGGAGACAAGAGACCCAGTACTTC,CASSPSGTGRQETQYF
few,TRBV27,13,TRBJ1-6,-,TGTGCCAGCAGTTTATGGACAGACTCACCCCTCCACTTT,CASSLWTDSPLHF
-,TRBV5-1,18,TRBJ1-6,-,TGCGCCAGCAGCTTGGCCCTCGCAGGGAGCTCCTATAATTCACCCCTCCACTTT,CASSLALAGSSYNSPLHF
-,TRBV27,12,TRBJ2-7,-,TGTGCCAGCAGTTTCCCAGGTGGCCAGCAGTACTTC,CASSFPGGQQYF
-,TRBV4-2,17,TRBJ1-3,-,TGTGCCAGCAGCCAAGCTATAGTGAAGGGGGGGGGAAACACCATATATTTT,CASSQAIVKGGGNTIYF
-,TRBV7-9,12,TRBJ2-5,-,TGTGCCAGCAGCTTGGAGGTTGAGACCCAGTACTTC,CASSLEVETQYF
-,TRBV6-5,12,TRBJ1-2,-,TGTGCCAGCGGGTCAGGGGTGAGTGGCTACACCTTC,CASGSGVSGYTF
-,TRBV19,16,TRBJ1-5,-,TGTGCCAGTAGGCTCACACAGAGAAATAGCAATCAGCCCCAGCATTTT,CASRLTQRNSNQPQHF
few,TRBV20-1,11,TRBJ1-2,-,TGCAGTGCTAGCCCATCTAGCGGCTACACCTTC,CSASPSSGYTF
-,TRBV6-1,13,TRBJ2-5,-,TGTGCCAGCCGGGACGGGCGCCGAGAGACCCAGTACTTC,CASRDGRRETQYF
-,TRBV19,17,TRBJ2-2,-,TGTGCCAGTAGTATGGTCCTTGAGGCGGCGAACACCGGGGAGCTGTTTTTT,CASSMVLEAANTGELFF
-,TRBV23-1,13,TRBJ1-3,-,TGCGCCAGCAGTCAATCCCCTGGAAACACCATATATTTT,CASSQSPGNTIYF
-,TRBV7-8,15,TRBJ2-1,-,TGTGCCAGCAGCTTAATCGGTACAGGGTACAATGAGCAGTTCTTC,CASSLIGTGYNEQFF
-,TRBV6-1,16,TRBJ2-3,-,TGTGCCAGCAGTGGACAGGGGACTACTAGCACAGATACGCAGTATTTT,CASSGQGTTSTDTQYF
-,TRBV19,14,TRBJ2-6,TRBD1,TGTGCCAGTTCTACAGGGGCCGGGGCCAACGTCCTGACTTTC,CASSTGAGANVLTF
-,TRBV7-8,15,TRBJ1-5,TRBD1,TGTGCCAGCAGCCCCCCCGGGACAGGGAATCAGCCCCAGCATTTT,CASSPPGTGNQPQHF
-,TRBV6-1,16,TRBJ1-1,TRBD1,TGTGCCAGCAGGGAACGGGACAGGGGGTTGCGTAGTGAAGCTTTCTTT,CASRERDRGLRSEAFF
-,TRBV6-5,12,TRBJ1-2,-,TGTGCCAGCAGCCCAGGGTCCTATGGCTACACCTTC,CASSPGSYGYTF
-,TRBV4-3,15,TRBJ1-5,-,TGCGCCAGCGCGCGGGACACCTTGAGCAATCAGCCCCAGCATTTT,CASARDTLSNQPQHF
-,TRBV29-1,13,TRBJ2-2,-,TGCAGCGTTGGGGGACCCAACACCGGGGAGCTGTTTTTT,CSVGGPNTGELFF
-,TRBV2,13,TRBJ1-6,-,TGTGCCAGCAGGCACAGAAATAATTCACCCCTCCACTTT,CASRHRNNSPLHF
few,TRBV19,13,TRBJ1-1,-,TGTGCCAGTAGTAGACAGAGGAACACTGAAGCTTTCTTT,CASSRQRNTEAFF
-,TRBV6-6,16,TRBJ2-1,TRBD1,TGTGCCAGCAGCAGAGGACAGGGGACCTCCTACAATGAGCAGTTCTTC,CASSRGQGTSYNEQFF
-,TRBV4-2,12,TRBJ2-1,-,TGTGCCAGCAGCGACAGGTACAATGAGCAGTTCTTC,CASSDRYNEQFF
-,TRBV12-5,13,TRBJ2-2,-,TGTGCTAGTGGTGTCTCGAACACCGGGGAGCTGTTTTTT,CASGVSNTGELFF
-,TRBV5-1,14,TRBJ2-3,TRBD2,TGCGCCAGCCAAGTAGCGGGGGCGGGAGATACGCAGTATTTT,CASQVAGAGDTQYF
-,TRBV14,20,TRBJ1-1,-,TGTGCCAGCAGCCAAGTGGTTGGCTCGGGGGATAACGGGATGAACACTGAAGCTTTCTTT,CASSQVVGSGDNGMNTEAFF
-,TRBV11-2,15,TRBJ2-1,TRBD2,TGTGCCAGCAGGATTAGCGGGGGGCCCTACAATGAGCAGTTCTTC,CASRISGGPYNEQFF
-,TRBV14,21,TRBJ1-6,TRBD1,TGTGCCAGCAGCCAGGAGATCCCACACAGGGGGCAGGGGTCCTATAATTCACCCCTCCACTTT,CASSQEIPHRGQGSYNSPLHF
-,TRBV2,15,TRBJ1-4,-,TGTGCCAGCAGTGTTATGAGGGGTACTAATGAAAAACTGTTTTTT,CASSVMRGTNEKLFF
-,TRBV7-8,15,TRBJ2-5,-,TGTGCCAGCAGCTTAGACGGCAACGATGAAGAGACCCAGTACTTC,CASSLDGNDEETQYF